These 7 T cell receptor beta chains came from one sample sequenced in a study of T-cell reconstitution after alpha-beta-depleted transplantation in children. Preparation of the TCRbeta library used unique molecular identifiers. TCRdb recomputed calls from the PCR reads with MiXCR, one row per CDR3 protein. The data show about 200,000 distinct CDR3 sequences, just under 6.5% seen once. The sequencing here drew on PBMCs, taken before TCRalphabeta/CD19-depleted stem cell transplant. The source is a girl under three years old with combined immunodeficiency, due to receive a stem cell transplant.

This clonotype was seen at least ten times. The chain combines TRBV12-3 or TRBV12-4 with TRBJ2-3; no clear D gene. Trimming took off 3 bases at V and 10 bases at J, with 17 bases between the two ends. There are 14 residues in the CDR3. The CDR3 sequence is CASSFDALRSAQYF. The CDR3, as DNA: TGTGCCAGCAGTTTCGACGCCCTGAGATCGGCGCAGTATTTT.

This clonotype was seen ten or more times. The CDR3, as DNA: TGTGCCAGCAGACTACTAGCGGGAGGATACGAGCAGTACTTC. Residues: CASRLLAGGYEQYF. V and J are TRBV12-3 or TRBV12-4 and TRBJ2-7; 12 nucleotides align to TRBD2. Trimming cost V 6 bases and J 4 bases; bases outside gene matches: 4. The CDR3 has 14 residues.

This clonotype was seen ten or more times. The chain recombines TRBV20-1 with TRBJ2-7, with 8 nucleotides matching TRBD2. The CDR3 is 16 amino acids. From germline, CDR1 is DFQATT and CDR2 SNEGSKA (reference sequence). V shed 1 base and J 0 bases; nucleotides not matched to a gene: 8. The CDR3 sequence is CSARVGMSGSSYEQYF. CDR3 DNA: TGCAGTGCTAGAGTCGGGATGAGCGGGAGCTCCTACGAGCAGTACTTC.

This clonotype was detected ten times or more. This sequence joins TRBV5-1 and TRBJ2-4, with 9 bases aligning to TRBD1. The trim removed 0 bases at V and 8 bases at J, leaving 9 bases unmatched. CDR1 SGHRS and CDR2 YFSETQ come from the germline V gene. This CDR3 has 16 amino acids. CDR3 sequence (DNA): TGCGCCAGCAGCTTGGGTCCCGGGACAGGGTATGACATTCAGTACTTC. This sequence encodes CASSLGPGTGYDIQYF.

This clonotype has ten or more counts. This chain links TRBV14 with TRBJ1-4; D remains ambiguous. There are 18 residues in the CDR3. Looked up from germline, CDR1 is SGHDN and CDR2 is FVKESK. V dropped 5 bases and J dropped 4 bases, with 23 bases sitting between them. The DNA for the CDR3 is TGTGCCAGCAGCGCCCGCGTAGATATCGGACGGATTAATGAAAAACTGTTTTTT. Protein sequence: CASSARVDIGRINEKLFF.

At least ten counts were recorded for this clonotype. CDR3 loop: CASSPRTSLNEQFF. In DNA form, the CDR3 reads TGTGCCAGCAGCCCTCGGACTAGCTTGAATGAGCAGTTCTTC. The J gene is TRBJ2-1, the V gene TRBV7-8, with 8 positions matching TRBD2. There are 14 residues in the CDR3. Per the germline V gene, CDR1 is SGHVS and CDR2 is FQNEAQ. Trimming cost V 5 bases and J 7 bases; bases outside gene matches: 7.

This clonotype was counted at least ten times. V usage is TRBV29-1 and J usage is TRBJ1-2; D is ambiguous. The germline gives CDR1 SQVTM, CDR2 ANQGSEA. The CDR3 length is 11 residues. Deletions cut 1 base from V and 2 bases from J, with 2 bases between. CDR3 nucleotides: TGCAGCGTTGAAGGGAACTATGGCTACACCTTC. Its protein product is CSVEGNYGYTF.